Presented here are 29 T cell receptor beta chains from one specimen sequenced in a study of immune evolution from preneoplasia to lung adenocarcinoma. Libraries were prepared by immunoSEQ multiplex PCR; TCRdb keeps only in-frame clonotypes and omits some of them. The sample holds about 41,000 clones, approximately 80% seen once. Sequenced input: FFPE invasive lung adenocarcinoma tissue. These receptors were taken from a person aged 55 to 75 with lung adenocarcinoma.

The chain employs TRBV7-2 and TRBJ2-3; D is undetermined. CDR1 is SGHTA, CDR2 FQGNSA, per germline. Trimming left V 1 base short and J 4 bases short, with 12 bases between. CDR3 length equals 15 residues. The CDR3 coding sequence is TGTGCCAGCAGCTTAGTTTCGGGTGGGTCAGATACGCAGTATTTT. It encodes CASSLVSGGSDTQYF.

J is TRBJ1-5 and V is TRBV4-1, with 7 nucleotides matching TRBD1. The ends lost 5 bases at V and 6 bases at J; junction bases unmatched: 10. Germline CDR1 MGHRA, CDR2 YSYEKL. The CDR3 consists of 15 residues. The CDR3 DNA is TGCGCCAGCAGCACCCGGACAGGCAGGGGTCAGCCCCAGCATTTT. As protein: CASSTRTGRGQPQHF.

The gene calls are TRBV7-8 and TRBJ1-3, with unresolved D. CDR3 size: 15 residues. Looked up from germline, CDR1 is SGHVS and CDR2 is FQNEAQ. Trimming cost V 8 bases and J 0 bases, with 14 bases left between them. The CDR3 DNA reads as TGTGCCAGCCGGATAGGGCAGAGCTCTGGAAACACCATATATTTT. Encoded protein: CASRIGQSSGNTIYF.

V is TRBV7-6 and J is TRBJ2-3; 7 bases are shared with TRBD2. Per germline, CDR1 SGHVS and CDR2 FNYEAQ. The CDR3 contains 15 residues. The J segment lost 2 bases and the V segment lost 7 bases, leaving 9 bases of the junction unmatched. DNA for the CDR3: TGTGCCAGCACCACGGGGCGGGAGACCACAGATACGCAGTATTTT. It encodes CASTTGRETTDTQYF. The whole variable domain, remainder taken from reference TRBV7-6 and TRBJ2-3, is GAGVSQSPRYKVTKRGQDVALRCDPISGHVSLYWYRQALGQGPEFLTYFNYEAQQDKSGLPNDRFSAERPEGSISTLTIQRTEQRDSAMYRCASTTGRETTDTQYFGPGTRLTVL.

V gene TRBV11-3 combines with J gene TRBJ2-7, with 9 positions matching TRBD1. J was trimmed by 4 bases and V by 1 base; bases with no gene match: 5. This CDR3 spans 15 amino acids. Germline V lookup: CDR1 SGHNT, CDR2 YENEEA. The CDR3 DNA reads as TGTGCCAGCAGCTTAGGTGGACAGGGGTGGTACGAGCAGTACTTC. Translation gives CASSLGGQGWYEQYF.

The sample holds a few counts of this clone. V usage is TRBV7-9 and J usage is TRBJ2-7, with D unclear. Germline V gene lookup returns CDR1 SEHNR and CDR2 FQNEAQ (reference sequence). V was trimmed by 1 base and J by 6 bases, leaving 4 bases between them. This CDR3 is built from 11 residues. The CDR3 nucleotides read TGTGCCAGCAGCTTAGTATCCGAGCAGTACTTC. Its translation is CASSLVSEQYF.

The chain is built from TRBV2 and TRBJ2-7; TRBD2 matches 10 bases. V dropped 7 bases and J dropped 4; count of bases not matched to a gene: 7. The CDR3 runs to 14 residues. CDR1 is SNHLY, CDR2 FYNNEI, per germline. CDR3 sequence (DNA): TGTGCCAGCACCCCCCGGACTAGCGGATACGAGCAGTACTTC. Its translation is CASTPRTSGYEQYF.

The V call is TRBV5-6, the J call TRBJ1-4; D is ambiguous. The V end was cut by 2 bases, the J end by 5 bases, with 10 bases between. Germline V gene data show CDR1 as SGHDT and CDR2 as YYEEEE. This CDR3 is built from 14 residues. In DNA, the CDR3 is TGTGCCAGCAGCTTCACAGAGAAGAATGAAAAACTGTTTTTT. Translating it yields CASSFTEKNEKLFF.

CDR3 coding DNA: TGTGCCAGCAGTGAAGGGACAGGGGACACCGGGGAGCTGTTTTTT. Protein: CASSEGTGDTGELFF. The V gene is TRBV6-1, the J gene TRBJ2-2; 9 positions agree with TRBD1. Germline V gene data show CDR1 as MNHNS and CDR2 as SASEGT. The V segment lost 1 base and the J segment 3 bases; nucleotides outside the gene matches: 0. The CDR3 is 15 residues long.

This clone was observed a single time. V and J are TRBV28 and TRBJ1-1; D might be TRBD1 (6 bases). Between the trimmed V and J ends, which lost 1 base and 4 bases, there was a span of 10 bases. CDR3 size: 14 residues. Germline loops: CDR1 MDHEN, CDR2 SYDVKM. This CDR3 reads CASSLLGRGTEAFF. The DNA for the CDR3 is TGTGCCAGCAGTTTATTGGGCAGGGGCACTGAAGCTTTCTTT.

This rearrangement joins TRBV7-2 to TRBJ2-7, with D perhaps being TRBD1 or TRBD2 (6 bases each). V lost 5 bases and J lost 3, with 14 bases in between. Germline-derived CDR1 and CDR2 are SGHTA and FQGNSA. The CDR3 has 14 amino acids. CDR3 nucleotide sequence: TGTGCCAGCAGCCCTAGGGGGGTTCTCTACGAGCAGTACTTC. Translation gives CASSPRGVLYEQYF.

A word on this clone: Other DNA sequences in the same sample also yield this CDR3. The CDR3 spells CASSLIRSSGANVLTF. The CDR3 DNA is TGTGCCAGCAGTTTAATTCGGTCCTCTGGGGCCAACGTCCTGACTTTC. The chain joins TRBV28 to TRBJ2-6; no clear D. V was clipped by 2 bases and J by 0 bases, with 8 bases between them. The CDR3 runs 16 residues. Per the germline V gene, CDR1 is MDHEN and CDR2 is SYDVKM.

The chain carries TRBV7-9 and TRBJ2-7, with TRBD1 matching over 10 bases. The V and J ends lost 0 bases and 2 bases, in that order; junction bases with no gene match: 4. The CDR3 length is 16 residues. Germline V lookup: CDR1 SEHNR, CDR2 FQNEAQ (reference sequence). DNA of the CDR3: TGTGCCAGCAGCTTAGCTGGCGGGACAGGGGCCTACGAGCAGTACTTC. It is translated as CASSLAGGTGAYEQYF. Full variable domain (rest looked up from reference TRBV7-9 and TRBJ2-7): DTGVSQNPRHKITKRGQNVTFRCDPISEHNRLYWYRQTLGQGPEFLTYFQNEAQLEKSRLLSDRFSAERPKGSFSTLEIQRTEQGDSAMYLCASSLAGGTGAYEQYFGPGTRLTVT.

This clone was counted a single time. V is TRBV5-1 and J is TRBJ2-2; D might be TRBD2 (5 bases). CDR3 size: 13 residues. The germline gives CDR1 SGHRS, CDR2 YFSETQ. V was shortened by 4 bases and J by 6 bases, with 10 bases between the two germline ends. The chain's CDR3 is CASSLGGPGELFF. In DNA form, the CDR3 reads TGCGCCAGCAGCCTCGGAGGACCCGGGGAGCTGTTTTTT.

This chain links TRBV7-2 with TRBJ1-1; TRBD1 matches 8 bases. V gave up 2 bases and J gave up 3 bases; unmatched junction bases: 5. The germline CDR1 and CDR2 sequences are SGHTA and FQGNSA. This CDR3 has 15 residues. The DNA of the CDR3 is TGTGCCAGCAGCTTACCCAGGGGGCGTTACACTGAAGCTTTCTTT. It is translated as CASSLPRGRYTEAFF.

This clone has more than one count but fewer than ten. This chain connects TRBV6-5 to TRBJ2-7; 7 bases align to TRBD2. Trimming removed 0 bases from V and 3 bases from J; junction bases left unmatched: 8. Germline-derived CDR1 and CDR2 are MNHEY and SVGAGI. The CDR3 length is 16 residues. CDR3 protein: CASSYSGGGSYYEQYF. Here the CDR3 DNA reads TGTGCCAGCAGTTACTCGGGTGGCGGGAGCTACTACGAGCAGTACTTC.

The gene calls are TRBV5-1 and TRBJ2-7; 9 nucleotides line up with TRBD1. CDR1 is SGHRS, CDR2 YFSETQ, per germline. This CDR3 spans 14 amino acids. Trimming cost V 2 bases and J 3 bases; bases outside gene matches: 3. CDR3 in amino acids: CASSFMTGGYEQYF. CDR3 bases: TGCGCCAGCAGCTTCATGACAGGGGGCTACGAGCAGTACTTC.

This clone was observed a handful of times. The chain carries TRBV7-8 and TRBJ1-5, with D possibly TRBD1 on 6 matching bases. Trimming cost V 5 bases and J 6 bases, with 14 bases left between them. The CDR3 spans 14 residues. Germline V gives CDR1 SGHVS, CDR2 FQNEAQ. CDR3 in DNA: TGTGCCAGCAGCGGAGGGACACTGGGTCAGCCCCAGCATTTT. Its protein product is CASSGGTLGQPQHF.

The CDR3 DNA sequence: TGTGCCAGCTCACCCCGCCCGGTTAGCTCCTACGAGCAGTACTTC. It yields the protein CASSPRPVSSYEQYF. The chain is built from TRBV18 and TRBJ2-7, with no clear D. Trimming took off 3 bases at V and 0 bases at J, with 12 bases between the two ends. The CDR3 runs 15 residues. The germline V gene has CDR1 KGHSH and CDR2 LQKENI.

J is TRBJ1-1 and V is TRBV28; D not certain. Germline V gene lookup returns CDR1 MDHEN and CDR2 SYDVKM. Trimming shortened V by 2 bases and J by 3 bases, and 4 bases separated the two germline ends. The CDR3 consists of 12 residues. The CDR3: CASSLIYTEAFF. As DNA, the CDR3 is TGTGCCAGCAGTTTAATATACACTGAAGCTTTCTTT.

V usage is TRBV4-1 and J usage is TRBJ1-5; D is uncertain. Trimming left V 0 bases short and J 4 bases short, with 10 bases between. The CDR3 is 15 amino acids. The germline gives CDR1 MGHRA, CDR2 YSYEKL. DNA for the CDR3: TGCGCCAGCAGCCAAGATTCGGCCGAGAATCAGCCCCAGCATTTT. Protein product: CASSQDSAENQPQHF.

This clone was observed a single time. The chain is built from TRBV19 and TRBJ1-2; D uncertain. Germline CDR1 and CDR2: LNHDA and SQIVND (reference sequence). V lost 1 base to trimming and J lost 8 bases, with 14 bases between them. CDR3 length: 14 residues. The CDR3 loop reads CASSIGPLESGYTF. CDR3 in DNA: TGTGCCAGTAGTATAGGCCCCTTGGAGAGCGGCTACACCTTC.

The rearrangement joins TRBV7-9 to TRBJ2-1; 10 bases fit TRBD1. The CDR3 totals 15 residues. Germline values: CDR1 SEHNR, CDR2 FQNEAQ (reference sequence). V dropped 10 bases and J dropped 8; count of bases not matched to a gene: 14. Written as DNA, the CDR3 is TGTGCCACCGGGGCGGGACAGGGGAGGTTAGATGAGCAGTTCTTC. This translates into CATGAGQGRLDEQFF. The entire variable domain, with the rest obtained from reference TRBV7-9 and TRBJ2-1, is as follows: DTGVSQNPRHKITKRGQNVTFRCDPISEHNRLYWYRQTLGQGPEFLTYFQNEAQLEKSRLLSDRFSAERPKGSFSTLEIQRTEQGDSAMYLCATGAGQGRLDEQFFGPGTRLTVL.

This clone has only a few counts. V gene TRBV10-1 combines with J gene TRBJ2-7, with 9 bases lining up with TRBD2. Trimming at V came to 5 bases and at J to 5 bases, leaving 7 bases not matched to a gene. The CDR3 is 14 residues long. The germline V gene has CDR1 WNHNN and CDR2 SYGVQD (reference sequence). The CDR3 nucleotides read TGCGCCAGCAGTCGGCAAGCGGGAGGCAACGAGCAGTACTTC. Translation: CASSRQAGGNEQYF.

V and J are TRBV28 and TRBJ1-1, with D possibly being TRBD1 (5 bases). Trimming cost V 3 bases and J 5 bases, with 10 bases left between them. The CDR3 sequence is 13 residues long. The germline gives CDR1 MDHEN, CDR2 SYDVKM. CDR3 sequence reads: CASSFSGRTEAFF. CDR3 DNA sequence: TGTGCCAGCAGTTTTTCAGGGAGGACTGAAGCTTTCTTT.

There are a few counts of this clone. The chain couples TRBV4-1 to TRBJ1-1, with D tentatively TRBD1 (5 bases). CDR1 and CDR2 from the germline V gene are MGHRA and YSYEKL. The germline V and J ends were trimmed by 4 bases and 7 bases, with 13 bases remaining between them. This CDR3 spans 13 amino acids. CDR3 bases: TGCGCCAGCAGCCTACGCGAGGGGCGTGAAGCTTTCTTT. Protein: CASSLREGREAFF.

This chain connects TRBV19 to TRBJ2-1, with D uncertain. CDR1 is LNHDA and CDR2 is SQIVND in the germline V gene (reference sequence). The CDR3 is 8 amino acids. This chain's CDR3 is CAEVGQFF. CDR3 DNA: TGTGCAGAAGTAGGGCAGTTCTTC.

V usage is TRBV5-4 and J usage is TRBJ2-1; the D is unclear. This CDR3 is 15 amino acids long. V was pared by 5 bases and J by 2 bases, with 14 bases between. From germline, CDR1 is SGHNT and CDR2 YYREEE (reference sequence). CDR3 nucleotides: TGTGCCAGCAGGGTAGGAGTTCAGGCCTACAATGAGCAGTTCTTC. This sequence encodes CASRVGVQAYNEQFF. Supplemented by reference TRBV5-4 and TRBJ2-1, the full variable domain reads ETGVTQSPTHLIKTRGQQVTLRCSSQSGHNTVSWYQQALGQGPQFIFQYYREEENGRGNFPPRFSGLQFPNYSSELNVNALELDDSALYLCASRVGVQAYNEQFFGPGTRLTVL.

The sample holds one count of this clone. V usage is TRBV11-2 and J usage is TRBJ2-5; D gene uncertain. The length of the CDR3 is 12 residues. The V and J ends lost 1 base and 9 bases respectively, with 9 bases between them. Germline lookup yields CDR1 SGHAT and CDR2 FQNNGV. This CDR3 is CASSLGAKAQYF. CDR3 nucleotide sequence: TGTGCCAGCAGCTTAGGTGCGAAGGCCCAGTACTTC.